The source of this T cell receptor beta chain is a study of Tregs in tolerant kidney transplant recipients (dated by TCRdb to about 2019). With respect to the entire study: Before combined kidney and bone marrow transplantation, this study identified donor-specific regulatory T cells using TCRbeta sequencing and then followed those same cells after transplant. In 3 healthy controls, several methods of expanding Tregs specific for an allogeneic donor were compared by TCRbeta repertoire sequencing. The paper's findings and limits, for the study overall: Because the study included only a small number of patients, the results must be confirmed in larger populations and under other immunosuppression protocols. The most biologically relevant and donor-specific TCRbeta repertoire appeared to be identified by expanding Tregs with activated donor B cells. Although technical replication error seemed to be minimal, the question of biological reproducibility was not addressed directly.

For TCRbeta CDR3 sequencing, genomic DNA was extracted from sorted cells using the QIAGEN DNeasy Blood and Tissue Kit. Through immunoSEQ, high-throughput TCRbeta CDR3 sequencing was done commercially, including PCR amplification with internal controls and bias correction. As for the authors' bioinformatics: Unique productive TCRbeta sequences were defined by CDR3 nucleotide sequence where primers matched, and otherwise by CDR3 amino acid sequence together with Vbeta and Jbeta genes. Sorting error was corrected by removing sequences shared between sorted populations at a frequency ratio of 2:1 or less, and the remaining shared sequences were assigned to the higher population. Donor-reactive sequences were defined as at least 5-fold expanded in CFSE-low cells versus unstimulated cells, with frequency of at least 0.01% in CFSE-low cells. Jensen-Shannon divergence calculated on the top 100 TCRbeta sequences ranked by frequency was used to measure repertoire divergence. For samples with multiple sequencing runs, sorting error was corrected in each run separately before the runs were combined. As stored in TCRdb, this immuneACCESS dataset retains in-frame rearrangements with V and J assigned. A fraction of the clones does not appear; measured against another copy, unresolved V genes explain less than half of the discrepancy, and the remainder lacks a known reason. V and J calls and clone size follow that table, whereas D and trimming were derived from the DNA. This sample has some 250,000 clones in its table, and roughly four fifths of those were observed once. Of the sample, about 0.58% is held by the ten largest clones.

Unstimulated Tregs (CD4+CD25+CD127-), CD4+ non-Tregs (CD4+CD25-), CD4 and CD8 cells were FACS-sorted from thawed PBMCs. Blood from healthy controls was obtained either from healthy volunteers or as purchased buffy coats. Healthy control blood was separated into PBMCs by Ficoll density gradient and cryopreserved, and patient PBMCs were collected both before and after transplant. Counted from cysteine to phenylalanine, this CDR3 has 12 amino acids. Only the CDR3 part of the read is kept: 36 bases, read in frame from the first base. The CDR1 and CDR2 encoded by the germline V gene are SGHAT and FQNNGV. Trimming at the junction amounts to 5 bases on V and 8 bases on J, and the germline ends lie 12 bases apart. Details on this clone: Its antigen target is currently unknown. Base qualities were left out, and no much larger clone turns up one base away.

Input material: CD4+ T cells from blood. The receptor comes from a human donor in good health. This receptor chain uses TRBV11-2 and TRBJ1-2; the D gene cannot be named for sure. The CDR3 region: CASSPGSKGYTF. The DNA sequence is given as TGTGCCAGCAGCCCCGGGTCAAAGGGCTACACCTTC.